These T cell receptor beta chains were read from a single sample in a study of blood T cell repertoires in COVID-19. Clones were sequenced by immunoSEQ multiplex PCR, and TCRdb holds only the in-frame ones, with some missing. The sample carries approximately 200,000 clones, about 90% recorded once. Sample: PBMCs or T cells enriched from blood (not recorded which). The receptors stem from a woman aged 25 to 39 who had recovered from COVID-19. Each CDR3 is given without its conserved first and last residue. The D gene is left open where the match is weak. Clone size is stated in some rows and not others, as once, few, many or a class when expanded.

v_call	clone_size	j_call	d_call	cdr3_aa
TRBV19	NA	TRBJ1-2	NA	ASSPSGGAGNGYT
TRBV7-8	NA	TRBJ2-6	TRBD1	ASSQTQTGTGANVLT
TRBV15	NA	TRBJ2-7	NA	ATSRGQDSSYEQY
TRBV10-3	NA	TRBJ1-4	TRBD1	ATSPTGNEKLF
TRBV5-4	NA	TRBJ1-3	NA	ASSLRGITGNTIY
TRBV6-1	NA	TRBJ1-1	NA	ASSEATGFTEAF
TRBV6-2/TRBV6-3	NA	TRBJ2-6	TRBD1	ASSYGRGRYGANVLT
TRBV7-9	NA	TRBJ2-7	NA	ASSLGARGEQY
TRBV13	NA	TRBJ2-7	TRBD1	ASSFRQGKYEQY
TRBV7-2	NA	TRBJ1-4	TRBD1	ASSSGDRNEKLF
TRBV28	NA	TRBJ1-2	NA	ASSRDQGLYGYT
TRBV7-7	few	TRBJ2-3	TRBD2	ANGAGGAYSTDTQY
TRBV7-9	few	TRBJ1-1	TRBD1	ASSPQTGVTEAF
TRBV7-9	NA	TRBJ1-2	NA	ASSLVQVTAIGYT